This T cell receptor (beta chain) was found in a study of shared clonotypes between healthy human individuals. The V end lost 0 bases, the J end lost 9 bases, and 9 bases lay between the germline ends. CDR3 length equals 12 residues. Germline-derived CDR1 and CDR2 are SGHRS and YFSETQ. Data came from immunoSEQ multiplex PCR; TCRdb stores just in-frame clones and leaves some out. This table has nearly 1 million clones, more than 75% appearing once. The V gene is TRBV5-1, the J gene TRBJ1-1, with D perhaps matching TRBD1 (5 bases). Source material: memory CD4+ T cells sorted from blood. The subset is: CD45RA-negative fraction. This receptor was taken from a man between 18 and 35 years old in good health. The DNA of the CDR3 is TGCGCCAGCAGCTTGGCCAGGGAAAAAGCTTTCTTT. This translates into CASSLAREKAFF.